The present T cell receptor (beta chain) was sequenced within a study of response to subunit inactivated influenza vaccine. This clonotype has a count of ten or more. MiXCR was run by TCRdb on the RT-PCR reads, yielding one entry per CDR3 protein. Of 450,000 to 700,000 distinct CDR3 sequences in the sample, approximately 14% are singletons; the top ten hold around 10%. Germline loops: CDR1 SGHDN, CDR2 FVKESK. Trimming shortened V by 3 bases and J by 0 bases, and 3 bases separated the two germline ends. The CDR3 contains 13 residues. Sample: PBMCs from blood, taken 11 to 12 days after vaccination. The sequence was collected from a man in his forties or fifties who received an inactivated influenza vaccine. This chain connects TRBV14 to TRBJ2-1; no definite D call. The CDR3 reads CASSQASYNEQFF. DNA of the CDR3: TGTGCCAGCAGCCAGGCCTCCTACAATGAGCAGTTCTTC.